Listed below are T cell receptor beta chains from one sample, sequenced in a study of T-cell memory formation after mild COVID-19. TCRdb ran MiXCR on the 5' RACE reads and lists one entry per CDR3 protein. The repertoire holds approximately 490,000 distinct CDR3 sequences, roughly 22% seen once, with approximately 12% in the top ten. Sequencing was done on a sample of PBMCs or a T cell subset sorted from them (not recorded which). These receptors were collected from an adult woman who had mild COVID-19 (a few samples of this study predate the infection). Cell type and time point are not known. CDR3s include the opening cysteine and the closing phenylalanine or tryptophan. The D gene is left open where the match is weak. Some rows have no size entry. The others give once, few or many, or a class for an expanded clone.

J gene,clone size,V gene,D gene,CDR3 DNA,CDR3 protein
TRBJ2-5,many,TRBV5-4,TRBD2,TGTGCCAGCAGCCCCTCTAGCGGGGGGTACCAAGAGACCCAGTACTTC,CASSPSSGGYQETQYF
TRBJ1-2,NA,TRBV13,NA,TGTGCCAGCAGCTTTTATCCGGGAGTGGGAGGCTACACCTTC,CASSFYPGVGGYTF
TRBJ2-3,NA,TRBV12-3/TRBV12-4,NA,TGTGCCAGCACCCTAAGTAGGGCGAAAGGCACAGATACGCAGTATTTT,CASTLSRAKGTDTQYF
TRBJ2-2,few,TRBV5-6,NA,TGTGCCAGCAGCTCCGGGACAACGAACACCGGGGAGCTGTTTTTT,CASSSGTTNTGELFF
TRBJ1-1,NA,TRBV5-1,NA,TGCGCCAGCAGCTTGAGTACAGTTAATGAAGCTTTCTTT,CASSLSTVNEAFF
TRBJ2-1,few,TRBV3-1,NA,TGTGCCAGCAGCCAAGAAAGGGTAGCCTACAATGAGCAGTTCTTC,CASSQERVAYNEQFF
TRBJ2-7,few,TRBV7-9,TRBD2,TGTGCCAGCAGCTGGGGACTAGCGGGCGCGGGAAGCTACGAGCAGTACTTC,CASSWGLAGAGSYEQYF
TRBJ2-2,few,TRBV12-3/TRBV12-4,NA,TGTGCCAGCAGCTCCCCCAGCCCCGGGGAGCTGTTTTTT,CASSSPSPGELFF
TRBJ2-1,NA,TRBV5-1,TRBD1,TGCGCCAGCAGCTCACCGGACAGGTTCTCCTACAATGAGCAGTTCTTC,CASSSPDRFSYNEQFF
TRBJ2-1,NA,TRBV27,NA,TGTGCCAGCAGTTTTCGTGGGCTGATGGGCCCTGCCGGAGAGCAGTTCTTC,CASSFRGLMGPAGEQFF
TRBJ2-2,NA,TRBV5-1,TRBD2,TGCGCCAGCAGCTTGGTGGGTCTAGCGGGGGCGACGAACACCGGGGAGCTGTTTTTT,CASSLVGLAGATNTGELFF
TRBJ2-5,few,TRBV24-1,NA,TGTGCCACCAGTGGGGCAGTCCAAGAGACCCAGTACTTC,CATSGAVQETQYF
TRBJ2-1,NA,TRBV4-2,NA,TGTGCCAGCAGCCAAGTCAGATTCAGACTTACATACAATGAGCAGTTCTTC,CASSQVRFRLTYNEQFF
TRBJ1-1,NA,TRBV18,NA,TGTGCCAGCTCACCACCCCAGGGCCAGAACACTGAAGCTTTCTTT,CASSPPQGQNTEAFF
TRBJ1-1,few,TRBV27,NA,TGTGCCAGCAGCACGCCCAGGGGTGAAGCTTTCTTT,CASSTPRGEAFF
TRBJ2-5,NA,TRBV6-1,NA,TGTGCCAGCAGTTCAAGACAGACGCGGAATCGAGAGACCCAGTACTTC,CASSSRQTRNRETQYF
TRBJ2-5,many,TRBV5-4,TRBD2,TGTGCAGTGGGGGGGTCATACCTCCAAGAGACCCAGTACTTC,CAVGGSYLQETQYF
TRBJ2-2,NA,TRBV25-1,NA,TGTGCCAGCAGTTCGGGCATCGCCGGGGAGCTGTTTTTT,CASSSGIAGELFF
TRBJ2-1,NA,TRBV18,TRBD1,TGTGCCAGCCTGGACAGGGGAGATGGACATGAGCAGTTCTTC,CASLDRGDGHEQFF
TRBJ1-2,few,TRBV30,NA,TGTGCCTGGAGTGAATATCAGGGTTCCTACTATGGCTACACCTTC,CAWSEYQGSYYGYTF
TRBJ2-3,few,TRBV5-6,NA,TGTGCCAGCAGCTCGGGTCTCACCGGGGGTAGCACAGATACGCAGTATTTT,CASSSGLTGGSTDTQYF
TRBJ2-5,few,TRBV7-3,NA,TGTGCCAGCAGCCCAGGGGTGTCGTACCAAGAGACCCAGTACTTC,CASSPGVSYQETQYF
TRBJ2-7,few,TRBV28,TRBD1,TGTGCCAGCAACGAAGGGTCGGCAGGGGGCGGCTACGAGCAGTACTTC,CASNEGSAGGGYEQYF
TRBJ1-1,many,TRBV4-1,NA,TGCGCCAGCAGCCAAGAATCCAGGGGTGGCACTGAAGCTTTCTTT,CASSQESRGGTEAFF
TRBJ2-5,few,TRBV10-3,NA,TGTGCCATCAGTGAGGGACAAGAGACCCAGTACTTC,CAISEGQETQYF
TRBJ2-4,few,TRBV12-3/TRBV12-4,TRBD2,TGTGCCAGCAGTCCCGGGGGGTCAACCGGGACAGCCAAAAACATTCAGTACTTC,CASSPGGSTGTAKNIQYF